Sequencing of this TCR beta chain was carried out in a study of blood T cell repertoires in COVID-19. As for the study in general: T cells, B-cell-depleted T cells, or PBMCs supplied cDNA or gDNA.

Participants' own reports of clinical history determined their cohort assignment. Cohort 3 donors were reported recovered after two negative PCRs, clearance, or symptom resolution. Original data processing: Reference gene primer amplification gave nucleated cell count estimates. The repertoire was sequenced with immunoSEQ multiplex PCR; TCRdb's copy has only in-frame clones and lacks some. The DNA gave D and trimming, while V, J and clone size come from that table. The table has some 170,000 clones, around 81% seen once; the top ten hold 4.5% to 7.5%. Input material: PBMCs or T cells enriched from blood (not recorded which). The source of this sequence is a man between 35 and 55 years old who had recovered from COVID-19.

The chain's CDR3 is CASSEGGGMNTEAFF. The CDR3, as DNA: TGTGCCAGCAGTGAGGGTGGAGGCATGAACACTGAAGCTTTCTTT. The V and J genes are TRBV2 and TRBJ1-1; D unresolved. V dropped 3 bases and J dropped 0 bases, with 11 bases sitting between them. Per the germline V gene, CDR1 is SNHLY and CDR2 is FYNNEI. This CDR3 has 15 amino acids. Based on the CDR3 plus reference TRBV2 and TRBJ1-1, the full variable domain is EPEVTQTPSHQVTQMGQEVILRCVPISNHLYFYWYRQILGQKVEFLVSFYNNEISEKSEIFDDQFSVERPDGSNFTLKIRSTKLEDSAMYFCASSEGGGMNTEAFFGQGTRLTVV.